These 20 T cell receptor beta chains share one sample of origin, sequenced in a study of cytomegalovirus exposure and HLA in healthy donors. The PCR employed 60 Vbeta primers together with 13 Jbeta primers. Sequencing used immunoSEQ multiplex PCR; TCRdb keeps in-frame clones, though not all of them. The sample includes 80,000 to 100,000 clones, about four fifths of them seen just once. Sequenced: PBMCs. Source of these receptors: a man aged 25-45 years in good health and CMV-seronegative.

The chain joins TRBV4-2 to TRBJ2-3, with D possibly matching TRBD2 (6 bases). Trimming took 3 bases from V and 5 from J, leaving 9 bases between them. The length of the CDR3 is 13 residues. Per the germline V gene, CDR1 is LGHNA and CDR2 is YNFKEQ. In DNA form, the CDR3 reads TGTGCCAGCAGCCAGCGGGACTTAGATACGCAGTATTTT. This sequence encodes CASSQRDLDTQYF.

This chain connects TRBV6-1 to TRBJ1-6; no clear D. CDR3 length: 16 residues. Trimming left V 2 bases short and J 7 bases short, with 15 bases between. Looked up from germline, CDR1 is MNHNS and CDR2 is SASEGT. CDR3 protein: CASSETPGSGNSPLHF. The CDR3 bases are TGTGCCAGCAGTGAAACGCCAGGTTCGGGGAATTCACCCCTCCACTTT.

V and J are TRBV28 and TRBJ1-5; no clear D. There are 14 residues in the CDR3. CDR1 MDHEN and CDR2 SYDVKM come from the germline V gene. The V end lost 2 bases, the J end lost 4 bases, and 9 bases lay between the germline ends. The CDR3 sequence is CASSLTQRNQPQHF. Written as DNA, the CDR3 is TGTGCCAGCAGTTTAACCCAGAGGAATCAGCCCCAGCATTTT.

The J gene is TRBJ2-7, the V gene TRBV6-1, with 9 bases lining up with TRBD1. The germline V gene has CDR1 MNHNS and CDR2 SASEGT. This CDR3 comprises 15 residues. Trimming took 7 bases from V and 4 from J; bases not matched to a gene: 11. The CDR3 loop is CASTDPGTGRYEQYF. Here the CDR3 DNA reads TGTGCCAGCACCGACCCTGGGACAGGGCGATACGAGCAGTACTTC.

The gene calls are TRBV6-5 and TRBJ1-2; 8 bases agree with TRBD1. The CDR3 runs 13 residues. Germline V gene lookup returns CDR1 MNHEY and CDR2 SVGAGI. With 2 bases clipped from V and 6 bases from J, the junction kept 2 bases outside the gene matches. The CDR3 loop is CASSYARGHGYTF. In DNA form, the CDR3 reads TGTGCCAGCAGTTACGCCAGGGGGCATGGCTACACCTTC.

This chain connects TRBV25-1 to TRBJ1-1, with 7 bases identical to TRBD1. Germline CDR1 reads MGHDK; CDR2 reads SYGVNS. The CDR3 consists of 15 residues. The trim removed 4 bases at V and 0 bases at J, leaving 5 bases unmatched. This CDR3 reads CASSGKQGMNTEAFF. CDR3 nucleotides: TGTGCCAGCAGTGGAAAACAGGGGATGAACACTGAAGCTTTCTTT.

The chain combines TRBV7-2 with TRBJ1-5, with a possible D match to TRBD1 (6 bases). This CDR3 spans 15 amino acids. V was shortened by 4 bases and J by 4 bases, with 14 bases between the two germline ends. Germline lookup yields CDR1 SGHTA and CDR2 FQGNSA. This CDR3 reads CASSSRPDRNQPQHF. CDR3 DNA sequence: TGTGCCAGCAGCTCGCGCCCGGACAGAAATCAGCCCCAGCATTTT.

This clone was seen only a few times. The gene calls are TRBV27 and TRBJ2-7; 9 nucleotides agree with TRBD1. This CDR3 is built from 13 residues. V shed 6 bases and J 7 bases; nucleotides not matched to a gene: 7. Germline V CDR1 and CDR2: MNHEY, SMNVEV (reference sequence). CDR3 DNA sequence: TGTGCCAGCAGGCGGGACAGGGAATTAGAGCAGTACTTC. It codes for CASRRDRELEQYF.

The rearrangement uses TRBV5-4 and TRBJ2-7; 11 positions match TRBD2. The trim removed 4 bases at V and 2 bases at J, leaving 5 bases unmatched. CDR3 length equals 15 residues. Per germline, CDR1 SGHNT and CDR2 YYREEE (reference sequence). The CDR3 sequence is CASSRPTSGAYEQYF. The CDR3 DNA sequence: TGTGCCAGCAGCAGACCGACTAGCGGGGCCTACGAGCAGTACTTC.

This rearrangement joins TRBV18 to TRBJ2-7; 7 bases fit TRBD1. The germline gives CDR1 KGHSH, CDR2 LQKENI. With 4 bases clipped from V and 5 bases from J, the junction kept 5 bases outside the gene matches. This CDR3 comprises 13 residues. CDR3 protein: CASSRFTGDEQYF. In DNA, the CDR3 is TGTGCCAGCTCACGCTTTACAGGGGACGAGCAGTACTTC.

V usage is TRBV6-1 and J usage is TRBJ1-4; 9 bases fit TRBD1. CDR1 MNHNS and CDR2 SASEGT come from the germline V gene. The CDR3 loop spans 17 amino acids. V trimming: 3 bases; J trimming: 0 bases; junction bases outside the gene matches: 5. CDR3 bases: TGTGCCAGCAGTGAGAAACAGGGGGCCGCAACTAATGAAAAACTGTTTTTT. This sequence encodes CASSEKQGAATNEKLFF.

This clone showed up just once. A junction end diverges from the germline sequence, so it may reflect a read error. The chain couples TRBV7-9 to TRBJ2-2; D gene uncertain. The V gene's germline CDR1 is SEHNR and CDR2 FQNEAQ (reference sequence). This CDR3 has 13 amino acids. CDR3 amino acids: CSSSFRVEGELFF. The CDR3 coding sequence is TGTTCCAGCAGCTTCCGGGTGGAAGGGGAGCTGTTTTTT.

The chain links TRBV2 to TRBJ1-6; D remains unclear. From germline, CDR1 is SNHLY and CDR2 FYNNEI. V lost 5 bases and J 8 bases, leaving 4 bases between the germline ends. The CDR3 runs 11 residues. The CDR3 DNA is TGTGCCAGCAGTCTCTATTCACCCCTCCACTTT. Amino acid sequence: CASSLYSPLHF.

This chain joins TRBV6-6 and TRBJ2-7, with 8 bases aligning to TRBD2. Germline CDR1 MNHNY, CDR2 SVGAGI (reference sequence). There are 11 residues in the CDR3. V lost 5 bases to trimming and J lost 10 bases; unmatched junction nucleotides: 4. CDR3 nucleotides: TGTGCCAGCAGTCACGGGGGGGTCCAGTACTTC. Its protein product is CASSHGGVQYF.

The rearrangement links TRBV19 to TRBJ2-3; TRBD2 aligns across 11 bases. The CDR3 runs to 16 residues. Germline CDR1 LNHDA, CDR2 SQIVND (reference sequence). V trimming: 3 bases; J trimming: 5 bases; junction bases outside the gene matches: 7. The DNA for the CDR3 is TGTGCCAGTAGTATCTTCACTAGCGGGAGAGGAGATACGCAGTATTTT. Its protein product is CASSIFTSGRGDTQYF.

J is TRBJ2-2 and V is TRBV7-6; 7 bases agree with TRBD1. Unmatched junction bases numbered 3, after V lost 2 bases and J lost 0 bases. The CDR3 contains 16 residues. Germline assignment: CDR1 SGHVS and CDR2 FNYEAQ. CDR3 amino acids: CASSLRTGANTGELFF. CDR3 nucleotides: TGTGCCAGCAGCTTACGGACAGGTGCGAACACCGGGGAGCTGTTTTTT.

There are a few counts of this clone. CDR3 bases: TGTGCCAGCAGCGCCCGCACAGGGGCCCTCTCTGGGGCCAACGTCCTGACTTTC. Translated, it gives CASSARTGALSGANVLTF. J is TRBJ2-6 and V is TRBV9, with 7 bases fitting TRBD1. V was clipped by 3 bases and J by 0 bases; unmatched bases: 9. Germline assignment: CDR1 SGDLS and CDR2 YYNGEE. This CDR3 is built from 18 residues. Full variable domain (missing parts from reference TRBV9 and TRBJ2-6): DSGVTQTPKHLITATGQRVTLRCSPRSGDLSVYWYQQSLDQGLQFLIQYYNGEERAKGNILERFSAQQFPDLHSELNLSSLELGDSALYFCASSARTGALSGANVLTFGAGSRLTVL.

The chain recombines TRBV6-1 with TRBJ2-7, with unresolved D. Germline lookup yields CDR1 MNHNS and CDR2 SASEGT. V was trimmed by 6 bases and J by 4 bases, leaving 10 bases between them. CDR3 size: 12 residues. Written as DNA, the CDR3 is TGTGCCAGCAGGGCAAGATGGTACGAGCAGTACTTC. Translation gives CASRARWYEQYF.

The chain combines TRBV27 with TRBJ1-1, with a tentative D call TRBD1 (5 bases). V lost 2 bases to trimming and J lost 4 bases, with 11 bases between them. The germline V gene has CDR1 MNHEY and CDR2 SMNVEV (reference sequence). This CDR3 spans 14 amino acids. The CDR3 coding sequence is TGTGCCAGCAGTTTAACGGGGGGAGCCACTGAAGCTTTCTTT. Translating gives CASSLTGGATEAFF.

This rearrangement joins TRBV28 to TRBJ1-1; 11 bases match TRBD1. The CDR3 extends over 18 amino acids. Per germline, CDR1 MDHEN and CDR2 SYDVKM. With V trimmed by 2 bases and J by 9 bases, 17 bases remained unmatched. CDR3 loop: CASSLRTGTGGLVGKAFF. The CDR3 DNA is TGTGCCAGCAGTTTACGTACCGGGACAGGGGGTTTAGTAGGCAAAGCTTTCTTT.